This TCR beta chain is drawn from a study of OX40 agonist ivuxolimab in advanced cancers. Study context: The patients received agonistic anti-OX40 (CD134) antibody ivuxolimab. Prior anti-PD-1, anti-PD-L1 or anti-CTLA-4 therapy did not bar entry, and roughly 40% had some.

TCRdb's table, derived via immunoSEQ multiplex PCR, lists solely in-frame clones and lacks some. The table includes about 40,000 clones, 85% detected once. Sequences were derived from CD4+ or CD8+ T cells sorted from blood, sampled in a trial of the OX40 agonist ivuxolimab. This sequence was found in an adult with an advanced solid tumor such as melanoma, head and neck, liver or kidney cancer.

The CDR3: CASSVGTGRENEQFF. CDR3 nucleotide sequence: TGTGCCAGCAGCGTGGGGACAGGGCGGGAGAATGAGCAGTTCTTC. The chain is built from TRBV9 and TRBJ2-1; 9 bases are shared with TRBD1. The germline gives CDR1 SGDLS, CDR2 YYNGEE. Trimming took 2 bases from V and 7 from J; bases not matched to a gene: 7. CDR3 length equals 15 residues.